This T cell receptor beta chain derives from a study of shared T cell receptors in the human thymus. Profiled with immunoSEQ multiplex PCR; TCRdb holds only in-frame clones, not every one. The data hold roughly 710,000 clones, with 70% to 90% observed a single time. The CDR3 totals 13 residues. Between the trimmed V and J ends, which lost 4 bases and 2 bases, there was a span of 9 bases. In germline, CDR1 is SGDLS, CDR2 YYNGEE. The same specimen was also included in a second study, on human thymus T cells. That publication notes: Corrective heart surgery yielded the resections from which the thymus tissue came. Highly overlapping thymic repertoires among unrelated individuals were reported in related research.

The V and J genes are TRBV9 and TRBJ1-2, with D perhaps TRBD1 (6 bases). The TCR was taken from a girl under three years old with a congenital heart defect. The sequenced material came from thymocytes. CDR3 DNA: TGTGCCAGCAGCCCCCAGGGGAACTATGGCTACACCTTC. As protein: CASSPQGNYGYTF.